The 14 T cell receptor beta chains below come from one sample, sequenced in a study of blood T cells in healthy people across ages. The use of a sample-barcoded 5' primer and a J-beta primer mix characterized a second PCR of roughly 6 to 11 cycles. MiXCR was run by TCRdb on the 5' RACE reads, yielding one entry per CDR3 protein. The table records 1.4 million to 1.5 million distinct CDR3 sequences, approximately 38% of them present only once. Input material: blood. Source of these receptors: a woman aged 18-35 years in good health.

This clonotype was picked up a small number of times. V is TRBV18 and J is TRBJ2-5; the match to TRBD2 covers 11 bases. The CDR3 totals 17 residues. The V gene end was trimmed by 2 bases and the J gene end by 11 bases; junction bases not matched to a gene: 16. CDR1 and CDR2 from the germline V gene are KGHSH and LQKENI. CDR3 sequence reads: CASSPVTSGRPNNEQYF. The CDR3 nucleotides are TGTGCCAGCTCACCAGTCACTAGCGGGAGACCCAACAATGAGCAGTACTTC.

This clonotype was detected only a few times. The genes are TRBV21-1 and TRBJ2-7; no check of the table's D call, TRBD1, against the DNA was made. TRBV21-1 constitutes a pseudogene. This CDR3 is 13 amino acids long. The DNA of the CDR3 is TGTGCCAGCACCCTGGCCCTTCCCTACGAGCAGTACTTC. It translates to CASTLALPYEQYF.

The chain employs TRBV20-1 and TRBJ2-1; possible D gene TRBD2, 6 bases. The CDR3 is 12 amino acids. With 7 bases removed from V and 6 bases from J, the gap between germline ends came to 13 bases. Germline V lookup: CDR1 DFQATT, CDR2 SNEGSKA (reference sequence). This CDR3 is CSVWTNPNEQFF. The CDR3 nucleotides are TGCAGTGTTTGGACTAACCCCAATGAGCAGTTCTTC.

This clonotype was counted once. The CDR3 spells CASSQWLNTEAFF. The CDR3 bases are TGTGCCAGCAGCCAATGGCTGAACACTGAAGCTTTCTTT. The chain employs TRBV14 and TRBJ1-1; D ambiguous. V was shortened by 2 bases and J by 0 bases, with 4 bases between the two germline ends. In germline, CDR1 is SGHDN, CDR2 FVKESK. The CDR3 sequence is 13 residues long. The full variable domain, in which reference TRBV14 and TRBJ1-1 provide the parts outside the CDR3, is EAGVTQFPSHSVIEKGQTVTLRCDPISGHDNLYWYRRVMGKEIKFLLHFVKESKQDESGMPNNRFLAERTGGTYSTLKVQPAELEDSGVYFCASSQWLNTEAFFGQGTRLTVV.

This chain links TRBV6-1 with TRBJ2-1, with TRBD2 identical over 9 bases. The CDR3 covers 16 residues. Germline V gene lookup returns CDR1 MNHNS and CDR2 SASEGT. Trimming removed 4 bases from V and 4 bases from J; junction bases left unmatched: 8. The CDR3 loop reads CASSAMGAGGYNEQFF. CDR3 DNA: TGTGCCAGCAGTGCGATGGGGGCGGGAGGGTACAATGAGCAGTTCTTC.

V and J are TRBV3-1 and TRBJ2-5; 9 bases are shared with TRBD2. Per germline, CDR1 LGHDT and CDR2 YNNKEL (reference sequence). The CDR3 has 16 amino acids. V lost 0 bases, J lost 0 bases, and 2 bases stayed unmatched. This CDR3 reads CASSQDGLAYQETQYF. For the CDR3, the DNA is TGTGCCAGCAGCCAAGATGGACTAGCGTACCAAGAGACCCAGTACTTC.

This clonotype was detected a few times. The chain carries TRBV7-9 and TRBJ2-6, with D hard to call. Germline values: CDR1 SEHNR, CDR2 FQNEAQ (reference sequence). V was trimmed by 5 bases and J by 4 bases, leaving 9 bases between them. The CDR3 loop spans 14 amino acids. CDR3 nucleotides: TGTGCCAGCAGCCCCAGTCCCGGGGCCAACGTCCTGACTTTC. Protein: CASSPSPGANVLTF.

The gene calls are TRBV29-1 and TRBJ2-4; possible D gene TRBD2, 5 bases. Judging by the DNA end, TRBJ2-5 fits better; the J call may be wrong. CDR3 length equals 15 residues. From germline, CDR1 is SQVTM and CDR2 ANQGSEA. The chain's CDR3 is CSVAAGAGLQETQYF. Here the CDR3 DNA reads TGCAGCGTTGCCGCCGGTGCAGGACTCCAAGAGACCCAGTACTTC.

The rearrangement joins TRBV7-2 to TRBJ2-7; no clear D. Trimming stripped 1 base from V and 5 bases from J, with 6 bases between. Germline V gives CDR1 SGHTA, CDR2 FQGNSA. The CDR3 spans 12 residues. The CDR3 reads CASSLEVNEQYF. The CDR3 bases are TGTGCCAGCAGCTTAGAGGTGAACGAGCAGTACTTC. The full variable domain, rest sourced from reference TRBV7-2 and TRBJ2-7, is GAGVSQSPSNKVTEKGKDVELRCDPISGHTALYWYRQSLGQGLEFLIYFQGNSAPDKSGLPSDRFSAERTGGSVSTLTIQRTQQEDSAVYLCASSLEVNEQYFGPGTRLTVT.

CDR3 nucleotides: TGTGCCAGCAGCCATTGCTACAATGAGCAGTTCTTC. The encoded protein is CASSHCYNEQFF. The chain has TRBV14 and TRBJ2-1; D ambiguous. The germline V gene encodes CDR1 SGHDN and CDR2 FVKESK. Between the trimmed V and J ends, which lost 3 bases and 3 bases, there was a span of 3 bases. The CDR3 is 12 residues long.

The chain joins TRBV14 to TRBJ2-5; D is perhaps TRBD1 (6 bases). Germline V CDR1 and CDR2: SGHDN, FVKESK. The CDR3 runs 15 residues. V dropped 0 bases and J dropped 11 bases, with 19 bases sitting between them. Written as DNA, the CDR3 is TGTGCCAGCAGCCAAGACAGGGGCGGGTGGAATGAGCAGTACTTC. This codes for CASSQDRGGWNEQYF.

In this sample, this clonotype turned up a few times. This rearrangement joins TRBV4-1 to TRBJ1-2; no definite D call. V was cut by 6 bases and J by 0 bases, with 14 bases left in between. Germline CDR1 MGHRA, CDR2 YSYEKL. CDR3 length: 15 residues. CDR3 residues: CASSYPGSTNYGYTF. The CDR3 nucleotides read TGCGCCAGCAGTTATCCAGGATCGACTAACTATGGCTACACCTTC.

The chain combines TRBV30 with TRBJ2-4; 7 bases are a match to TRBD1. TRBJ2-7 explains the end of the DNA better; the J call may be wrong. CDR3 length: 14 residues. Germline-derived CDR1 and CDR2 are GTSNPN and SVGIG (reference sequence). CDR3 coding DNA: TGTGCCTGGAGTGCGGACAGGAGATCCTACGAGCAGTACTTC. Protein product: CAWSADRRSYEQYF.

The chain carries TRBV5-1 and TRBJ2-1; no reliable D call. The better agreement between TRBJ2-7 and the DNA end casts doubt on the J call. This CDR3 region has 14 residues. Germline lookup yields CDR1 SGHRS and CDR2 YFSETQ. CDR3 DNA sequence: TGCGCCAGCAGCACCGGGCCCTCCTACAATGAGCAGTACTTC. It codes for CASSTGPSYNEQYF.